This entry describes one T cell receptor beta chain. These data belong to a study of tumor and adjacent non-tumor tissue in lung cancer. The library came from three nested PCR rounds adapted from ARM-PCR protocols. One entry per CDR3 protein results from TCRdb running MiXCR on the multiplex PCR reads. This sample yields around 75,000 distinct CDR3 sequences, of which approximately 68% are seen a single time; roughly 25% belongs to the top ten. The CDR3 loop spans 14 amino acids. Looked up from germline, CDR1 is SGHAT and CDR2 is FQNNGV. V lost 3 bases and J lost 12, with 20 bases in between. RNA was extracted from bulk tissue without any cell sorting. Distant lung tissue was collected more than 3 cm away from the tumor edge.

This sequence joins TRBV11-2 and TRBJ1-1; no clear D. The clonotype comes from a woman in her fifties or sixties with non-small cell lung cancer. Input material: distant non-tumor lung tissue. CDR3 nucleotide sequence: TGTGCCAGCAGCTTTGACGCGTCGGGGATTGAGACTTTCTTT. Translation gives CASSFDASGIETFF.